The next 28 T cell receptor beta chains were all read from a single sample in a study of blood T cell repertoires in COVID-19. Repertoires were generated with immunoSEQ multiplex PCR, while TCRdb's copy carries only in-frame clones and drops some. The profile shows 250,000 to 300,000 clones, roughly nine tenths of them singletons. The sequenced material came from peripheral blood. These receptors were obtained from a man aged 18 to 30 with active or convalescent COVID-19.

The CDR3 here is CASSFRLQLATDTQYF. CDR3 bases: TGCGCCAGCAGCTTTCGGCTTCAGCTAGCAACAGATACGCAGTATTTT. The V call is TRBV5-1, the J call TRBJ2-3; a weak D match, TRBD2 (5 bases). This CDR3 has 16 amino acids. The germline V and J ends were trimmed by 2 bases and 3 bases, with 16 bases remaining between them. From germline, CDR1 is SGHRS and CDR2 YFSETQ.

The chain carries TRBV10-1 and TRBJ1-5; 8 bases line up with TRBD1. Unmatched junction bases numbered 3, after V lost 6 bases and J lost 5 bases. This CDR3 has 13 residues. In germline, CDR1 is WNHNN, CDR2 SYGVQD (reference sequence). In nucleotides, the CDR3 is TGCGCCAGCAGCCGGACAGGGCATCAGCCCCAGCATTTT. This translates into CASSRTGHQPQHF.

The chain combines TRBV11-2 with TRBJ2-3; no reliable D call. Per germline, CDR1 SGHAT and CDR2 FQNNGV. The CDR3 length is 12 residues. Trimming shortened V by 5 bases and J by 5 bases, and 8 bases separated the two germline ends. DNA of the CDR3: TGTGCCAGCAGCCTCTCGGGAGATACGCAGTATTTT. It yields the protein CASSLSGDTQYF.

This clone was counted once. The chain uses TRBV2 and TRBJ1-5; weak D call: TRBD1 (6 bases). The CDR3 has 14 residues. The ends were cut back, 2 bases at V and 3 bases at J, with 8 bases in the middle. In germline, CDR1 is SNHLY, CDR2 FYNNEI. CDR3 nucleotide sequence: TGTGCCAGCAGTGAACAGGGGCTCAATCAGCCCCAGCATTTT. Protein sequence: CASSEQGLNQPQHF.

This clone was observed once. The J gene is TRBJ2-5, the V gene TRBV18; TRBD1 aligns across 10 bases. V trimming: 6 bases; J trimming: 4 bases; junction bases outside the gene matches: 8. The CDR3 contains 15 residues. Germline CDR1 reads KGHSH; CDR2 reads LQKENI. CDR3 in amino acids: CASSPGQGTIETQYF. The CDR3 DNA reads TGTGCCAGCTCGCCGGGACAGGGGACTATAGAGACCCAGTACTTC.

This clone occurred once. The genes are TRBV15 and TRBJ2-7, with TRBD1 matching 8 bases. V trimming: 4 bases; J trimming: 5 bases; junction bases outside the gene matches: 10. This CDR3 contains 15 residues. Germline lookup yields CDR1 LNHNV and CDR2 YYDKDF (reference sequence). CDR3 nucleotides: TGTGCCACCAGCAAAACCCGGACAGGGATGGACGAGCAGTACTTC. This sequence encodes CATSKTRTGMDEQYF.

The gene calls are TRBV10-1 and TRBJ2-1; a possible D gene is TRBD1 (5 bases). The CDR3 is 14 amino acids. CDR1 and CDR2 (germline): WNHNN, SYGVQD (reference sequence). Trimming shortened V by 6 bases and J by 4 bases, and 13 bases separated the two germline ends. CDR3 amino acids: CASRGPSSYNEQFF. DNA for the CDR3: TGCGCCAGCAGGGGGCCATCCAGTTACAATGAGCAGTTCTTC.

This chain connects TRBV5-1 to TRBJ2-1; D remains ambiguous. V lost 0 bases, J lost 8 bases, and 3 bases lay in between. From germline, CDR1 is SGHRS and CDR2 YFSETQ. There are 11 residues in the CDR3. In DNA, the CDR3 is TGCGCCAGCAGCTTGGACTATGAGCAGTTCTTC. Residues: CASSLDYEQFF.

Here the CDR3 DNA reads TGTGCCACCAGCAGAGATGACTCTACCTACCCCTACGAGCAGTACTTC. Encoded protein: CATSRDDSTYPYEQYF. The chain couples TRBV15 to TRBJ2-7; D uncertain. Germline CDR1 reads LNHNV; CDR2 reads YYDKDF (reference sequence). CDR3 length equals 16 residues. Trimming removed 0 bases from V and 2 bases from J, with 14 bases in between.

In DNA form, the CDR3 reads TGTGCCAGCAGCTCGCCAGGACTAGCGGGAGCGGGAAATAGGCAGTTCTTC. This gives the protein CASSSPGLAGAGNRQFF. This sequence joins TRBV7-2 and TRBJ2-1; 13 nucleotides match TRBD2. The germline gives CDR1 SGHTA, CDR2 FQGNSA. This CDR3 has 17 residues. The ends lost 4 bases at V and 12 bases at J; junction bases unmatched: 15.

The chain carries TRBV5-4 and TRBJ2-7; 10 positions agree with TRBD2. V was clipped by 3 bases and J by 4 bases; unmatched bases: 4. The CDR3 consists of 14 residues. Looked up from germline, CDR1 is SGHNT and CDR2 is YYREEE (reference sequence). The CDR3 sequence: CASSWQGLAYEQYF. In DNA, the CDR3 is TGTGCCAGCAGCTGGCAGGGACTAGCGTACGAGCAGTACTTC.

The chain couples TRBV28 to TRBJ2-2; D gene uncertain. The germline V and J ends were trimmed by 8 bases and 0 bases, with 7 bases remaining between them. CDR3 size: 13 residues. Looked up from germline, CDR1 is MDHEN and CDR2 is SYDVKM. The CDR3 region is CASRGTNTGELFF. As DNA, the CDR3 is TGTGCCAGCCGAGGTACGAACACCGGGGAGCTGTTTTTT.

In its sample, this clone was seen once. This chain joins TRBV6-5 and TRBJ2-7; D perhaps matches TRBD2 (5 bases). V lost 2 bases and J lost 2, with 7 bases in between. CDR1 MNHEY and CDR2 SVGAGI come from the germline V gene. This CDR3 comprises 13 residues. CDR3 in amino acids: CASSYREAYEQYF. The CDR3 DNA reads TGTGCCAGCAGTTACCGGGAAGCCTACGAGCAGTACTTC.

The rearrangement joins TRBV19 to TRBJ1-5, with 10 bases lining up with TRBD1. The CDR3 length is 15 residues. The J segment lost 3 bases and the V segment lost 6 bases, leaving 5 bases of the junction unmatched. CDR1 and CDR2 (germline): LNHDA, SQIVND (reference sequence). The CDR3 protein is CASSGQGVFNQPQHF. Here the CDR3 DNA reads TGTGCCAGTAGCGGACAGGGGGTTTTCAATCAGCCCCAGCATTTT.

The V gene is TRBV3-1 (or the pseudogene TRBV3-2), the J gene TRBJ1-3; D ambiguous. The CDR3 is made up of 16 amino acids. In germline, CDR1 is LGHDT, CDR2 YNNKEL (reference sequence). The V and J ends lost 4 bases and 0 bases respectively, with 13 bases between them. This chain's CDR3 is CASSLTMQYSGNTIYF. Written as DNA, the CDR3 is TGTGCCAGCAGCCTTACGATGCAGTACTCTGGAAACACCATATATTTT.

The chain has TRBV19 and TRBJ2-3, with a possible D match to TRBD2 (6 bases). CDR3 length: 13 residues. V dropped 8 bases and J dropped 2 bases, with 11 bases sitting between them. Germline values: CDR1 LNHDA, CDR2 SQIVND (reference sequence). Here the CDR3 reads CASGLPYTDTQYF. As DNA, the CDR3 is TGTGCCAGTGGACTACCTTACACAGATACGCAGTATTTT.

The chain uses TRBV9 and TRBJ1-3; 10 nucleotides match TRBD1. From germline, CDR1 is SGDLS and CDR2 YYNGEE. CDR3 size: 13 residues. With 5 bases clipped from V and 11 bases from J, the junction kept 7 bases outside the gene matches. The CDR3 reads CASRGTGATPIYF. For the CDR3, the DNA is TGTGCCAGCAGGGGGACAGGGGCCACCCCCATATATTTT.

The chain employs TRBV12-3 or TRBV12-4 and TRBJ2-1, with D uncertain. The CDR3 totals 13 residues. V gave up 8 bases and J gave up 0 bases, with 8 bases separating them. CDR3 loop: CASASHSYNEQFF. DNA for the CDR3: TGTGCCAGCGCGTCCCACTCCTACAATGAGCAGTTCTTC.

This rearrangement joins TRBV3-1 (or the pseudogene TRBV3-2) to TRBJ2-5; weak D call: TRBD2 (6 bases). Deletions cut 9 bases from V and 1 base from J, with 9 bases between. The CDR3 runs 12 residues. The germline V gene has CDR1 LGHDT and CDR2 YNNKEL (reference sequence). The CDR3 bases are TGTGCCAGTACTAGCTTCCAAGAGACCCAGTACTTC. This sequence encodes CASTSFQETQYF.

The CDR3: CASSRDRGGQPQHF. The CDR3 nucleotides are TGTGCCAGCAGTAGAGACAGGGGTGGGCAGCCCCAGCATTTT. V and J are TRBV28 and TRBJ1-5; TRBD1 matches at 8 bases. This CDR3 contains 14 residues. In germline, CDR1 is MDHEN, CDR2 SYDVKM. With 5 bases clipped from V and 7 bases from J, the junction kept 7 bases outside the gene matches. Looking up the rest from reference TRBV28 and TRBJ1-5 gives the full variable domain: DVKVTQSSRYLVKRTGEKVFLECVQDMDHENMFWYRQDPGLGLRLIYFSYDVKMKEKGDIPEGYSVSREKKERFSLILESASTNQTSMYLCASSRDRGGQPQHFGDGTRLSIL.

The V gene is TRBV12-3 or TRBV12-4, the J gene TRBJ1-2; 7 bases are a match to TRBD1. The CDR3 sequence is 13 residues long. The junction had 7 bases not matched to a gene; V was cut back by 8 bases and J by 4 bases. CDR3 sequence reads: CASSSGTVYGYTF. CDR3 in DNA: TGTGCCAGCTCGTCGGGGACAGTCTATGGCTACACCTTC.

V usage is TRBV6-5 and J usage is TRBJ1-2; 7 bases fit TRBD1. The germline V gene encodes CDR1 MNHEY and CDR2 SVGAGI. The CDR3 is made up of 15 amino acids. V was clipped by 10 bases and J by 4 bases; unmatched bases: 15. The CDR3 coding sequence is TGTGCCACACGAACGGACAGGACCTCCCCCTATGGCTACACCTTC. Translating it yields CATRTDRTSPYGYTF.

This chain uses TRBV11-3 with TRBJ2-7; 10 bases are shared with TRBD2. The length of the CDR3 is 15 residues. V dropped 1 base and J dropped 6; count of bases not matched to a gene: 6. CDR1 and CDR2 from the germline V gene are SGHNT and YENEEA. CDR3 nucleotides: TGTGCCAGCAGCTTAGCCCTAGCGGGAGTAAGCGAGCAGTACTTC. Translated, it gives CASSLALAGVSEQYF.

The V call is TRBV3-1 (or the pseudogene TRBV3-2), the J call TRBJ1-2; D uncertain. Germline V gives CDR1 LGHDT, CDR2 YNNKEL (reference sequence). The V and J ends lost 1 base and 5 bases respectively, with 11 bases between them. The CDR3 totals 14 residues. CDR3 coding DNA: TGTGCCAGCAGCCAAGGTCCGGGAACGTATGGCTACACCTTC. Protein sequence: CASSQGPGTYGYTF.

J is TRBJ2-7 and V is TRBV9; D is unclear. CDR3 size: 12 residues. The germline V gene encodes CDR1 SGDLS and CDR2 YYNGEE. V shed 4 bases and J shed 6 bases, with 11 bases lying between them. The CDR3 protein is CASSPGISEQYF. For the CDR3, the DNA is TGTGCCAGCAGCCCAGGCATCTCCGAGCAGTACTTC.

J is TRBJ1-1 and V is TRBV5-1; a possible D gene is TRBD1 (6 bases). Per germline, CDR1 SGHRS and CDR2 YFSETQ. V lost 0 bases, J lost 5 bases, and 11 bases lay in between. The CDR3 extends over 14 amino acids. CDR3 bases: TGCGCCAGCAGCTTGGCGGCAGGGGAGACTGAAGCTTTCTTT. This gives the protein CASSLAAGETEAFF.

The chain uses TRBV7-3 and TRBJ2-1, with 12 bases aligning to TRBD2. Germline V gene sequence: CDR1 SGHTA, CDR2 FQGTGA. V lost 2 bases to trimming and J lost 2 bases; unmatched junction nucleotides: 1. The CDR3 is made up of 16 amino acids. Written as DNA, the CDR3 is TGTGCCAGCAGCTTAGGACTAGCGGGGCCCTACAATGAGCAGTTCTTC. Translation: CASSLGLAGPYNEQFF.

This sequence joins TRBV3-1 (or the pseudogene TRBV3-2) and TRBJ2-1, with 8 bases aligning to TRBD2. Trimming took 4 bases from V and 0 from J; bases not matched to a gene: 11. The CDR3 consists of 18 residues. The germline V gene has CDR1 LGHDT and CDR2 YNNKEL (reference sequence). The CDR3 DNA reads TGTGCCAGCAGCCCCCGGGTAGCGGGGCCATTCTCCTACAATGAGCAGTTCTTC. It encodes CASSPRVAGPFSYNEQFF.